The 20 T cell receptor beta chains given below trace back to one sample, sequenced in a study of T cells after yellow fever vaccination (dated by TCRdb to between 2018 and 2021). The meaning of the sample's treatment or condition label: live attenuated yellow fever vaccine strain. Libraries were prepared through 5' RACE. Sequencing instrument: Illumina HiSeq 2500. Starting from the raw public reads, TCRdb applied fastp trimming at Q25, assembled clones with MiXCR and retained in-frame beta chains. Here each entry gathers all rows of one CDR3 protein and keeps the most common genes and DNA. The sample table lists 600,000 to 750,000 distinct CDR3 sequences, roughly an eighth of them with a count of one. The top ten constitute just under 15% of the sample. The sample consisted of PBMCs, taken on the day of the yellow fever booster vaccination. The receptors stem from a young man who received the YFV17D yellow fever vaccine.

This chain uses TRBV25-1 with TRBJ2-5; maybe TRBD1 (6 bases). V was shortened by 9 bases and J by 7 bases, with 9 bases between the two germline ends. Germline V gene lookup returns CDR1 MGHDK and CDR2 SYGVNS. The CDR3 is made up of 10 amino acids. The CDR3 is CASRQVTQYF. In DNA form, the CDR3 reads TGTGCCAGTCGACAGGTGACCCAGTACTTC.

The CDR3, as DNA: TGTGCCAGCTCACCTCGTCGCCTCCAAGAGACCCAGTACTTC. This sequence encodes CASSPRRLQETQYF. The J gene is TRBJ2-5, the V gene TRBV18; D uncertain. The germline V and J ends were trimmed by 3 bases and 1 base, with 9 bases remaining between them. The germline CDR1 and CDR2 sequences are KGHSH and LQKENI. CDR3 length equals 14 residues.

This clonotype appeared a few times. This rearrangement joins TRBV11-3 to TRBJ1-5, with a possible D match to TRBD1 (6 bases). CDR3 length: 16 amino acids. Trimming left V 5 bases short and J 0 bases short, with 14 bases between. Germline CDR1 reads SGHNT; CDR2 reads YENEEA. Here the CDR3 DNA reads TGTGCCAGCAGCCCCAGACAGGTTCATAGCAATCAGCCCCAGCATTTT. Residues: CASSPRQVHSNQPQHF. The whole variable domain, filled in from reference TRBV11-3 and TRBJ1-5, reads EAGVVQSPRYKIIEKKQPVAFWCNPISGHNTLYWYLQNLGQGPELLIRYENEEAVDDSQLPKDRFSAERLKGVDSTLKIQPAELGDSAVYLCASSPRQVHSNQPQHFGDGTRLSIL.

The chain carries TRBV12-3 or TRBV12-4 and TRBJ1-5; D uncertain. CDR3 length: 12 amino acids. Trimming stripped 5 bases from V and 5 bases from J, with 7 bases between. CDR3: CASSNNDQPQHF. The CDR3 DNA reads TGTGCCAGCAGTAACAACGATCAGCCCCAGCATTTT.

The chain carries TRBV2 and TRBJ2-1; D is ambiguous. V lost 8 bases, J lost 6 bases, and 17 bases lay in between. The CDR3 consists of 14 residues. Germline V CDR1 and CDR2: SNHLY, FYNNEI. The CDR3 DNA follows: TGTGCCAGCGGTTTAAGGAGTGTGATCAATGAGCAGTTCTTC. Protein sequence: CASGLRSVINEQFF. The full variable domain, completed using reference TRBV2 and TRBJ2-1, is EPEVTQTPSHQVTQMGQEVILRCVPISNHLYFYWYRQILGQKVEFLVSFYNNEISEKSEIFDDQFSVERPDGSNFTLKIRSTKLEDSAMYFCASGLRSVINEQFFGPGTRLTVL.

This clonotype was seen at least ten times. V is TRBV28 and J is TRBJ2-7, with 8 bases matching TRBD2. CDR1 is MDHEN, CDR2 SYDVKM, per germline. After removal of 1 base from V and 0 bases from J, the junction contained 5 bases not matched to a gene. The CDR3 covers 16 residues. The CDR3 bases are TGTGCCAGCAGTTTATCAGGGCTAGCGGGCTCCTACGAGCAGTACTTC. Translating it yields CASSLSGLAGSYEQYF.

This clonotype was observed at least ten times. V gene TRBV5-1 combines with J gene TRBJ2-3, with TRBD2 matching 8 bases. Germline V gives CDR1 SGHRS, CDR2 YFSETQ. The CDR3 spans 16 residues. J gave up 1 base and V 6 bases, and 10 bases lay outside the gene matches. The CDR3 here is CASTTGLEARTDTQYF. The CDR3 DNA is TGCGCCAGCACCACGGGACTAGAAGCCCGCACAGATACGCAGTATTTT.

The chain links TRBV20-1 to TRBJ2-5; a weak D match, TRBD1 (7 bases). The germline gives CDR1 DFQATT, CDR2 SNEGSKA (reference sequence). Deletions cut 2 bases from V and 5 bases from J, with 18 bases between. The CDR3 has 15 residues. CDR3 residues: CSARTSQGGDETQYF. CDR3 in DNA: TGCAGTGCTAGAACGAGTCAGGGGGGCGACGAGACCCAGTACTTC.

The chain carries TRBV29-1 and TRBJ2-3; 12 bases fit TRBD2. There are 17 residues in the CDR3. Germline V CDR1 and CDR2: SQVTM, ANQGSEA. V lost 4 bases and J lost 0; bases outside the gene matches: 8. The CDR3 is CSVAGLAGGGSTDTQYF. DNA of the CDR3: TGCAGCGTTGCGGGACTAGCGGGTGGCGGGAGCACAGATACGCAGTATTTT.

At least ten counts were recorded for this clonotype. J is TRBJ2-7 and V is TRBV20-1, with 8 positions matching TRBD2. Germline V gene lookup returns CDR1 DFQATT and CDR2 SNEGSKA (reference sequence). The V gene end was trimmed by 7 bases and the J gene end by 5 bases; junction bases not matched to a gene: 10. The CDR3 sequence is 13 residues long. CDR3 sequence reads: CSVYSGTSNEQYF. CDR3 DNA: TGCAGTGTTTATTCCGGGACTAGTAACGAGCAGTACTTC.

The chain carries TRBV5-1 and TRBJ2-7; possible D gene TRBD1, 7 bases. Germline loops: CDR1 SGHRS, CDR2 YFSETQ. V lost 7 bases and J lost 5, with 13 bases in between. CDR3 length: 12 residues. The CDR3 region is CASGARGDEQYF. Here the CDR3 DNA reads TGCGCCAGCGGGGCCAGGGGGGACGAGCAGTACTTC.

This clonotype was seen only a few times. CDR3 sequence reads: CASSNPDRIAYNEQFF. CDR3 in DNA: TGTGCCAGCAGCAACCCGGACAGAATTGCCTACAATGAGCAGTTCTTC. The chain links TRBV6-2 or TRBV6-3 to TRBJ2-1; D perhaps matches TRBD1 (6 bases). Germline V lookup: CDR1 MNHEY, CDR2 SVGEGT. V dropped 6 bases and J dropped 2 bases, with 17 bases sitting between them. This CDR3 spans 16 amino acids.

CDR3: CASSLRDGNTEAFF. The CDR3 DNA sequence: TGTGCCAGCAGCTTAAGGGACGGAAACACTGAAGCTTTCTTT. This chain links TRBV7-9 with TRBJ1-1; D possibly corresponds to TRBD1 (5 bases). With 2 bases removed from V and 2 bases from J, the gap between germline ends came to 9 bases. Germline-derived CDR1 and CDR2 are SEHNR and FQNEAQ (reference sequence). The CDR3 covers 14 residues.

This clonotype has only a few counts. CDR3 sequence (DNA): TGTGCCAGCAGTTCAAGAAGGGGCTCTGGAAACACCATATATTTT. This encodes CASSSRRGSGNTIYF. The genes are TRBV27 and TRBJ1-3; D is possibly TRBD1 (5 bases). V was cut by 4 bases and J by 0 bases, with 10 bases left in between. This CDR3 has 15 residues. The germline V gene has CDR1 MNHEY and CDR2 SMNVEV (reference sequence).

This clonotype was seen only a few times. This chain connects TRBV12-3 or TRBV12-4 to TRBJ2-1; the match to TRBD2 covers 8 bases. The trim removed 5 bases at V and 6 bases at J, leaving 9 bases unmatched. The CDR3 length is 15 residues. The CDR3 nucleotides read TGTGCCAGCAGTGAACGGGAGGGAGACCGCAATGAGCAGTTCTTC. As protein: CASSEREGDRNEQFF.

The chain uses TRBV12-3 or TRBV12-4 and TRBJ2-5; D might be TRBD1 (5 bases). This CDR3 has 14 amino acids. Deletions cut 5 bases from V and 4 bases from J, with 14 bases between. This chain's CDR3 is CASSLGAVGETQYF. DNA for the CDR3: TGTGCCAGCAGTCTTGGGGCGGTGGGAGAGACCCAGTACTTC.

The chain is built from TRBV9 and TRBJ2-7; TRBD1 aligns across 7 bases. The CDR3 loop spans 14 amino acids. Per the germline V gene, CDR1 is SGDLS and CDR2 is YYNGEE. V trimming: 2 bases; J trimming: 2 bases; junction bases outside the gene matches: 4. The CDR3 reads CASSVGQATYEQYF. The CDR3 DNA is TGTGCCAGCAGCGTCGGACAGGCCACCTACGAGCAGTACTTC.

Only a few counts were recorded for this clonotype. The V gene is TRBV7-2, the J gene TRBJ1-1, with unresolved D. Trimming pared 5 bases from V and 0 bases from J, leaving 10 bases between. Germline V lookup: CDR1 SGHTA, CDR2 FQGNSA. This CDR3 has 14 residues. CDR3 sequence: CASSPSGMNTEAFF. The CDR3 DNA reads TGTGCCAGCAGCCCCTCCGGGATGAACACTGAAGCTTTCTTT. Full variable domain (rest looked up from reference TRBV7-2 and TRBJ1-1): GAGVSQSPSNKVTEKGKDVELRCDPISGHTALYWYRQSLGQGLEFLIYFQGNSAPDKSGLPSDRFSAERTGGSVSTLTIQRTQQEDSAVYLCASSPSGMNTEAFFGQGTRLTVV.

The table lists this clonotype with a few counts. The chain has TRBV6-1 and TRBJ1-1; weak D call: TRBD1 (5 bases). Germline loops: CDR1 MNHNS, CDR2 SASEGT. CDR3 size: 15 residues. With 10 bases removed from V and 0 bases from J, the gap between germline ends came to 18 bases. The DNA for the CDR3 is TGTGCCACTTATAACGGGGCTGGCATGAACACTGAAGCTTTCTTT. Residues: CATYNGAGMNTEAFF.

This clonotype was picked up a small number of times. The chain has TRBV29-1 and TRBJ2-2; D tentatively fits TRBD1 or TRBD2 (5 bases each). V lost 7 bases to trimming and J lost 6 bases, with 9 bases between them. The CDR3 runs 11 residues. CDR1 is SQVTM and CDR2 is ANQGSEA in the germline V gene. For the CDR3, the DNA is TGCAGCGGAGGGACGGCCGGGGAGCTGTTTTTT. Protein: CSGGTAGELFF.